The rows below give T cell receptor beta chains drawn from one sample of a study of blood T cell repertoires in COVID-19. Sequencing used immunoSEQ multiplex PCR; TCRdb keeps in-frame clones, though not all of them. The sample consists of 120,000 to 150,000 clones, roughly 87% of them appearing once. Sequencing input: PBMCs or T cells enriched from blood (not recorded which). All receptors come from a woman aged 40 to 55 who had been exposed to COVID-19. CDR3s include the opening cysteine and the closing phenylalanine or tryptophan.

v_gene,j_gene,CDR3aa
TRBV19,TRBJ1-2,CASSIGQRDTNYGYTF
TRBV5-1,TRBJ1-1,CASRGGDGVTNTEAFF
TRBV14,TRBJ2-5,CASTRAGEETQYF
TRBV12-3/TRBV12-4,TRBJ1-1,CAGSRGGTTEAFF
TRBV10-1,TRBJ1-2,CASTSRQGGGYTF
TRBV28,TRBJ1-5,CASSLRGVGNQPQHF
TRBV5-5,TRBJ2-7,CASGRDRAEQYF
TRBV10-3,TRBJ2-5,CAISENGVQEAQYF
TRBV10-2,TRBJ1-6,CASRGTTWLHF
TRBV9,TRBJ1-3,CASSPRVYSPGNTIYF
TRBV6-2/TRBV6-3,TRBJ2-3,CASSPPGGTQYF
TRBV12-5,TRBJ1-1,CASGLPLFIMNTEAFF
TRBV19,TRBJ1-1,CASSPGTAYTEAFF
TRBV24-1,TRBJ1-3,CATVRGETGNTIYF
TRBV7-9,TRBJ2-7,CASEGGLSYEQYF
TRBV4-1,TRBJ1-2,CASSQVTDYGYTF
TRBV5-1,TRBJ1-5,CASSMGQGDQPQHF
TRBV5-6,TRBJ2-7,CASSYQGKFREQYF
TRBV9,TRBJ2-2,CASMEGSGTGELFF
TRBV28,TRBJ1-5,CASSLDRGETGNQPQHF
TRBV7-8,TRBJ1-1,CASSSTGGSNTEAFF
TRBV5-5,TRBJ1-1,CASSLWGQGLINTEAFF
TRBV28,TRBJ2-1,CASRRLAAFNEQFF
TRBV7-9,TRBJ1-1,CASSATGTVNTEAFF
TRBV27,TRBJ1-4,CASSPSVGGFNEKLFF
TRBV11-2,TRBJ2-1,CASSTSTRPNNEQFF
TRBV6-1,TRBJ1-2,CASSEAGAWGYTF
TRBV14,TRBJ1-1,CASSLYLPGTEAFF
TRBV5-8,TRBJ1-2,CASSSRQGARGLGYTF
TRBV7-9,TRBJ1-1,CASSTYRIPNTEAFF
TRBV6-5,TRBJ1-1,CASSYWGENTEAFF
TRBV7-9,TRBJ2-5,CASSGTGGFEETQYF
TRBV7-9,TRBJ1-1,CASSLASGGNTEAFF
TRBV5-1,TRBJ1-2,CASSLGDRGNYGYTF
TRBV6-5,TRBJ1-1,CASSYSWAGEAFF
TRBV13,TRBJ1-1,CASSPAGLNTEAFF
TRBV12-3/TRBV12-4,TRBJ1-5,CASSDRESQPQHF
TRBV11-3,TRBJ1-2,CASSLRGGYGYTF
TRBV4-2,TRBJ2-7,CASSQVWEAQYEQYF
TRBV15,TRBJ1-2,CATSTGDYGYTF
TRBV5-1,TRBJ1-4,CASSLDRASEKLFF
TRBV6-6,TRBJ1-6,CASRQGADSPLHF
TRBV27,TRBJ1-5,CASATGRGQPQHF
TRBV6-5,TRBJ1-3,CASRGGSGNTIYF
TRBV5-1,TRBJ1-1,CASSFQYGQGTEAFF